This T cell receptor beta chain was recorded in a study of cytomegalovirus exposure and HLA in healthy donors. As concerns this clone: Its antigen is not known.

Study observations and caveats: 87-base-pair reads could not separate some V segments, including TRBV6-2 and TRBV6-3. Earlier analysis yielded a pattern in which most TCR beta V segments were productive about 90% or about 30% of the time. The study assumed roughly uniform donor sequencing depth for presence/absence analyses.

Germline trimming cut 8 bases from V and 0 bases from J; bases unmatched to any gene: 7. Germline CDR1 SNHLY, CDR2 FYNNEI. The CDR3 totals 15 residues. PCR employed 60 Vbeta and 13 Jbeta primers. Clones were read by immunoSEQ multiplex PCR, and TCRdb kept only the in-frame ones, dropping some. The repertoire holds roughly 100,000 clones, with approximately 76% as singletons. Every donor was a healthy person donating bone marrow. This receptor was obtained from a man aged 35 to 55 in good health and CMV-seronegative. The source material was PBMCs. V usage is TRBV2 and J usage is TRBJ1-5, with 7 bases lining up with TRBD1. The CDR3 DNA reads TGTGCCAGCGGCGGACAGGCTAATAGCAATCAGCCCCAGCATTTT. This translates into CASGGQANSNQPQHF.